Below are 3 T cell receptor beta chains sequenced from a single sample in a study of beta chain features in type 1 diabetes. Isolated RNA was reverse transcribed in full, so expressed TCRB transcripts were sequenced. Data came from immunoSEQ multiplex PCR; TCRdb stores just in-frame clones and leaves some out. In the table there are some 44,000 clones, over 50% of which are singletons. Specimen: Tregs from blood. These TCRs come from a woman aged 18-35 years in good health.

The chain has TRBV28 and TRBJ2-3, with D perhaps TRBD2 (6 bases). This CDR3 has 15 amino acids. The V gene lost 10 bases and the J gene lost 2 bases, with 19 bases spanning the gap. CDR1 and CDR2 (germline): MDHEN, SYDVKM. The CDR3 region has the DNA TGTGCCACCATCTGGGCTAGCGTATCCACAGATACGCAGTATTTT. Residues: CATIWASVSTDTQYF.

CDR3 DNA sequence: TGCGCCAGCAGCCAAGTTCCGACTAGCGGGAGGGCCTTACATGAGCAGTTCTTC. Translated: CASSQVPTSGRALHEQFF. The chain uses TRBV4-1 and TRBJ2-1; 14 bases line up with TRBD2. This CDR3 spans 18 amino acids. Looked up from germline, CDR1 is MGHRA and CDR2 is YSYEKL. V was clipped by 1 base and J by 8 bases; unmatched bases: 10.

The chain links TRBV6-6 to TRBJ2-7; weak D call: TRBD1 (6 bases). Trimming cost V 6 bases and J 6 bases, with 15 bases left between them. The germline CDR1 and CDR2 sequences are MNHNY and SVGAGI (reference sequence). The CDR3 sequence is 13 residues long. The CDR3 DNA sequence: TGTGCCAGCAGCTGGGGACAATTCTCCGAGCAGTACTTC. Its protein is CASSWGQFSEQYF.